The source of this T cell receptor (beta chain) is a study of shared clonotypes between healthy human individuals. As for this clone: Antigen: not known.

Produced via immunoSEQ multiplex PCR; TCRdb's table is partial and in-frame only. The profile covers around 500,000 clones, with roughly 85% appearing a single time and over 9.5% taken by the ten largest. Study conclusions and caveats: The represented genetic and exposure-history diversity was limited by the small number of donors.

The CDR3 is 9 amino acids. Germline CDR1 DFQATT, CDR2 SNEGSKA (reference sequence). Genomic DNA for unsorted samples was obtained from 97 million or so PBMCs. The sequenced material came from PBMCs. The rearrangement joins TRBV20-1 to TRBJ1-1; the D is unclear. The clonotype was recovered from a woman in her forties in good health. Some clones in this sample may be carry-over from other donors' samples. CDR3 in amino acids: CAFATEAFF. The DNA of the CDR3 is TGCGCCTTCGCCACTGAAGCTTTCTTT.